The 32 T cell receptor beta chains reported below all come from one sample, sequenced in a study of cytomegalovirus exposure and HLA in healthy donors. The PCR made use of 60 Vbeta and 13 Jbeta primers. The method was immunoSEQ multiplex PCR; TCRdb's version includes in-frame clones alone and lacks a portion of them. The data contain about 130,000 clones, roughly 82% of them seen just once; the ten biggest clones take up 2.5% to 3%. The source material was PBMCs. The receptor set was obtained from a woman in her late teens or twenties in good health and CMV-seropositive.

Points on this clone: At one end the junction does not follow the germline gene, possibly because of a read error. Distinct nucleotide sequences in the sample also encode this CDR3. CDR3 amino acids: CASSPLDREGWLYGYTF. CDR3 nucleotides: TGTGCCAGCAGCCCACTGGACAGGGAAGGATGGCTCTATGGTTACACCTTC. The V gene is TRBV11-2, the J gene TRBJ1-2; 8 bases line up with TRBD1. Per the germline V gene, CDR1 is SGHAT and CDR2 is FQNNGV. The CDR3 extends over 17 amino acids.

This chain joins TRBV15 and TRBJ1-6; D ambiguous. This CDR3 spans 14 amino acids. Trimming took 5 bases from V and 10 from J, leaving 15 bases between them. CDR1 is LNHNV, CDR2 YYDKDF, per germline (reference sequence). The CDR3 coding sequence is TGTGCCACCAGCGGAAGAGGCAGAGCCTCACCCCTCCACTTT. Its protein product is CATSGRGRASPLHF.

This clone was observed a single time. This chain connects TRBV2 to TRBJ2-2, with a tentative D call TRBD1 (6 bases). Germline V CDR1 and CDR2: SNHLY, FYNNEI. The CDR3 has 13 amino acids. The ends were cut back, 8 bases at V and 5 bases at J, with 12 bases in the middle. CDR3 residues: CASFVGGTGELFF. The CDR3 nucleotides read TGTGCCAGCTTTGTAGGGGGAACCGGGGAGCTGTTTTTT.

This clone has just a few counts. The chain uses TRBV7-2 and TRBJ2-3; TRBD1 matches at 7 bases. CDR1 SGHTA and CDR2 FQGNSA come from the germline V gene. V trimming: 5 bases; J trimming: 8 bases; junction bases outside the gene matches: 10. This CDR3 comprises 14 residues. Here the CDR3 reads CASSVAKGAGTQYF. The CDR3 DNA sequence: TGTGCCAGCAGCGTGGCTAAGGGGGCAGGTACGCAGTATTTT.

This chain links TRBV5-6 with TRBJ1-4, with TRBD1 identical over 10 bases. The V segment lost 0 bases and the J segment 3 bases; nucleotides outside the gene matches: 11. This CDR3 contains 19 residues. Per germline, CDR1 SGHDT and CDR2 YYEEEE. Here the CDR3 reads CASSLGGGTGVGANEKLFF. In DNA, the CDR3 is TGTGCCAGCAGCTTGGGTGGCGGGACAGGGGTCGGAGCTAATGAAAAACTGTTTTTT. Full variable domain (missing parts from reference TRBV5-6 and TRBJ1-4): DAGVTQSPTHLIKTRGQQVTLRCSPKSGHDTVSWYQQALGQGPQFIFQYYEEEERQRGNFPDRFSGHQFPNYSSELNVNALLLGDSALYLCASSLGGGTGVGANEKLFFGSGTQLSVL.

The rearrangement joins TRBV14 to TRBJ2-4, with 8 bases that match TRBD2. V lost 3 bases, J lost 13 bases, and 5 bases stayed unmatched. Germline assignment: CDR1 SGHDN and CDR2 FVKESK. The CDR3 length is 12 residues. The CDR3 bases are TGTGCCAGCAGCCACGGCGGGGGGATGCAGTACTTC. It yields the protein CASSHGGGMQYF.

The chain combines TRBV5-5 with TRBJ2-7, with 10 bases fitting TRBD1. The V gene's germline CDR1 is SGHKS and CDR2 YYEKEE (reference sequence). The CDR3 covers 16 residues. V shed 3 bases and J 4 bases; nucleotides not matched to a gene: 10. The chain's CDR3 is CASSSQRDRGLYEQYF. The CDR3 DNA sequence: TGTGCCAGCAGCTCCCAAAGGGACAGGGGTTTGTACGAGCAGTACTTC.

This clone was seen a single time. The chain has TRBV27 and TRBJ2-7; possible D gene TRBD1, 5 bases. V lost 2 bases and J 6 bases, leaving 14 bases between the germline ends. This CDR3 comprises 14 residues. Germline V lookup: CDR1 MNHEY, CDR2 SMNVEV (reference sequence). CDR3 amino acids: CASSLGRVDGEQYF. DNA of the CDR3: TGTGCCAGCAGTTTAGGCAGGGTTGACGGCGAGCAGTACTTC.

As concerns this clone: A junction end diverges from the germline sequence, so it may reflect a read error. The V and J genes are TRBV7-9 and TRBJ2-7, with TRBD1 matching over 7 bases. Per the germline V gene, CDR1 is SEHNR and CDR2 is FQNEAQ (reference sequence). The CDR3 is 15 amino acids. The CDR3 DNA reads TGTTCCAGCAGGCAAGAGAAGGGGGCCTCCTACGAGCAGTACTTC. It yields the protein CSSRQEKGASYEQYF. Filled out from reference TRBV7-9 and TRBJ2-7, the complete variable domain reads DTGVSQNPRHKITKRGQNVTFRCDPISEHNRLYWYRQTLGQGPEFLTYFQNEAQLEKSRLLSDRFSAERPKGSFSTLEIQRTEQGDSAMYLCSSRQEKGASYEQYFGPGTRLTVT.

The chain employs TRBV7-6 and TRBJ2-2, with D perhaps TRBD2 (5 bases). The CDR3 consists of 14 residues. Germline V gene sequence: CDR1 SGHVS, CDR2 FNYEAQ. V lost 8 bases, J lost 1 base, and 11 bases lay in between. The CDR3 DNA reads TGTGCCAGCGCCCTTGGAGGGAACACCGGGGAGCTGTTTTTT. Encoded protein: CASALGGNTGELFF.

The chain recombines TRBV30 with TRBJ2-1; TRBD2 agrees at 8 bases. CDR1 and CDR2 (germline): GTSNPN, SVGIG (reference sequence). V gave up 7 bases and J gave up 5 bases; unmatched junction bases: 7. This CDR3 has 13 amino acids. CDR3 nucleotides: TGTGCCTTGACCGGGGGGGCGCACAATGAGCAGTTCTTC. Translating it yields CALTGGAHNEQFF.

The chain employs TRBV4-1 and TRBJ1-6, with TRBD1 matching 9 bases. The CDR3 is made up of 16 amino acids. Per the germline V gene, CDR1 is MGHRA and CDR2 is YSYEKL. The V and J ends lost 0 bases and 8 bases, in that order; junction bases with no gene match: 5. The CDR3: CASSQDADRGDSPLHF. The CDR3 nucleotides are TGCGCCAGCAGCCAAGATGCCGACAGGGGGGATTCACCCCTCCACTTT.

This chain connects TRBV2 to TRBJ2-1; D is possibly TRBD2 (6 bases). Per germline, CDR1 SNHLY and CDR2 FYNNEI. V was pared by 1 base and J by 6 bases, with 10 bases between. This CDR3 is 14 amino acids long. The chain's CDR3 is CASSEGLGSNEQFF. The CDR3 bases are TGTGCCAGCAGTGAAGGACTAGGGAGCAATGAGCAGTTCTTC.

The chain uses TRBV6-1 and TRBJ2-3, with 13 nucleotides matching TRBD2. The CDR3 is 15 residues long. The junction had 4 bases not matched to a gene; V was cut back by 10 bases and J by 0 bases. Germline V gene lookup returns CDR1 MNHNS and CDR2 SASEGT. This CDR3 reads CATRTSGSSTDTQYF. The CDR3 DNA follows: TGTGCCACCCGGACTAGCGGGAGCAGCACAGATACGCAGTATTTT.

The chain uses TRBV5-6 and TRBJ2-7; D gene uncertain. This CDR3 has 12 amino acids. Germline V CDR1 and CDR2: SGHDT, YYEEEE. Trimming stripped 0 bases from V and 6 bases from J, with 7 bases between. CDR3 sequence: CASSLAQTEQYF. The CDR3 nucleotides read TGTGCCAGCAGCTTGGCACAGACCGAGCAGTACTTC.

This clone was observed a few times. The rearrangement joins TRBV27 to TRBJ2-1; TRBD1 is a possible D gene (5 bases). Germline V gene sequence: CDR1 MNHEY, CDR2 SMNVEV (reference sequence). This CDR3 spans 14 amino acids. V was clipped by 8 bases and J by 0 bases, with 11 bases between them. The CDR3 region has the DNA TGTGCCAGCGGGGCCGGACCCTCCTACAATGAGCAGTTCTTC. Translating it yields CASGAGPSYNEQFF.

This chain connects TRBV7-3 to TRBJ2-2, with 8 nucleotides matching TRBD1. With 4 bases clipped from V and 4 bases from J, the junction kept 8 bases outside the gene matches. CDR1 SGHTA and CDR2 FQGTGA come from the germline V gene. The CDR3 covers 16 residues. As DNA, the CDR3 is TGTGCCAGCAGCTCCGCAGGGGGCGCAGGCACCGGGGAGCTGTTTTTT. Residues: CASSSAGGAGTGELFF.

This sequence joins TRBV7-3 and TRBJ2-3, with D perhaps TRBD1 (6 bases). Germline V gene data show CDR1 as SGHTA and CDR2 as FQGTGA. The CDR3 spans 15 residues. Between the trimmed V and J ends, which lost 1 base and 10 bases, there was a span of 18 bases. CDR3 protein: CASSLIPQGSGAQYF. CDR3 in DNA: TGTGCCAGCAGCTTAATCCCCCAGGGATCAGGGGCGCAGTATTTT.

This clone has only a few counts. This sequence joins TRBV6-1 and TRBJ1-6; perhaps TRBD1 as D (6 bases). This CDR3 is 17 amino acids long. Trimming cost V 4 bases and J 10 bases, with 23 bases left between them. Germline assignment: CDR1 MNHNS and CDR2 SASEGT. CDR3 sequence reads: CASSGPRWQGFDSPLHF. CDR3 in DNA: TGTGCCAGCAGTGGGCCGAGGTGGCAGGGGTTTGACTCACCCCTCCACTTT.

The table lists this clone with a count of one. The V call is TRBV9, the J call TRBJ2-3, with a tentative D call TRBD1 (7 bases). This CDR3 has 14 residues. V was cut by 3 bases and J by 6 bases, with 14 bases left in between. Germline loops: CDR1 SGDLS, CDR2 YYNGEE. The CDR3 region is CASSAAQGRDTQYF. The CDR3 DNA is TGTGCCAGCAGCGCCGCACAGGGGAGGGATACGCAGTATTTT.

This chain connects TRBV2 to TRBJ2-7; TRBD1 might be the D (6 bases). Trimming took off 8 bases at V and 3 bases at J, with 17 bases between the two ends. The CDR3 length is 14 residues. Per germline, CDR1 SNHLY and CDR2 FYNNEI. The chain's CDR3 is CASQLDRQNYEQYF. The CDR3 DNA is TGTGCCAGCCAACTAGACAGGCAAAACTACGAGCAGTACTTC.

As DNA, the CDR3 is TGTGCCAGCAGCTTAGGTGCATCCTCCTCCTACGAGCAGTACTTC. Translated: CASSLGASSSYEQYF. The V call is TRBV7-6, the J call TRBJ2-5, with D hard to call. The J call may be in error: the DNA end matches TRBJ2-7 better. Germline V lookup: CDR1 SGHVS, CDR2 FNYEAQ. The CDR3 sequence is 15 residues long.

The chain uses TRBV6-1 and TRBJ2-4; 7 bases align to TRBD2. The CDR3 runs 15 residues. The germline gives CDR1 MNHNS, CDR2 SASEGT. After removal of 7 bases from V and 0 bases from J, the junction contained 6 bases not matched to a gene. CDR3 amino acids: CASNSAGVAKNIQYF. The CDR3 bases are TGTGCCAGCAATTCCGCGGGGGTAGCCAAAAACATTCAGTACTTC.

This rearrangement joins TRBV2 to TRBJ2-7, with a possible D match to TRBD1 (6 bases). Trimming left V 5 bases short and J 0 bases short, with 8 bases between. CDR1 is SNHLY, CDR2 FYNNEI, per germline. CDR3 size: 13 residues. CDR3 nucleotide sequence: TGTGCCAGCAGTCACAGGGACTCCTACGAGCAGTACTTC. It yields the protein CASSHRDSYEQYF.

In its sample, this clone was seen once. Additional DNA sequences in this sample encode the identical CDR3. This chain's CDR3 is CASSYSRYSNQPQHF. CDR3 DNA: TGTGCCAGCAGTTACTCTCGGTATAGCAATCAGCCCCAGCATTTT. The chain couples TRBV6-5 to TRBJ1-5; D ambiguous. Trimming cost V 0 bases and J 0 bases, with 6 bases left between them. CDR3 length equals 15 residues. Per germline, CDR1 MNHEY and CDR2 SVGAGI.

This chain's CDR3 is CASRAGEGTRTDTQYF. The CDR3 bases are TGCGCCAGCAGGGCGGGGGAGGGGACCCGCACAGATACGCAGTATTTT. This chain connects TRBV5-1 to TRBJ2-3; 7 bases fit TRBD2. The CDR3 is made up of 16 amino acids. Germline V gene lookup returns CDR1 SGHRS and CDR2 YFSETQ. Trimming cost V 5 bases and J 1 base; bases outside gene matches: 10.

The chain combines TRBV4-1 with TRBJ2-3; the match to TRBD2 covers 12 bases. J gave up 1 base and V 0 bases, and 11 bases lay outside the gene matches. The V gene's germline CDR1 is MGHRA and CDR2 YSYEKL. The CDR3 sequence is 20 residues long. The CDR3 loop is CASSQDFLAGGPLGTDTQYF. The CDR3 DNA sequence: TGCGCCAGCAGCCAAGACTTCCTAGCGGGGGGGCCCTTGGGCACAGATACGCAGTATTTT.

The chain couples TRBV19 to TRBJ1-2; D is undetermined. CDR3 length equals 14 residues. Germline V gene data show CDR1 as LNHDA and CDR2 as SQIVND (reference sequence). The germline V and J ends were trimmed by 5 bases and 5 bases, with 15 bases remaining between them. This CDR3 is CASSREGFGYGYTF. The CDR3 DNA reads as TGTGCCAGTAGTCGGGAGGGCTTCGGATATGGCTACACCTTC.

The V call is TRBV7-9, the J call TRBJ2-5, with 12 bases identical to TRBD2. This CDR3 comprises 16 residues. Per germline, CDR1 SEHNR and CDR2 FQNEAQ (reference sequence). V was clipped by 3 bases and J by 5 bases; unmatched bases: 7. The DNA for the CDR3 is TGTGCCAGCAGCTTGGGGACTAGCGGGCCCCTGGAGACCCAGTACTTC. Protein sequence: CASSLGTSGPLETQYF.

CDR3 sequence reads: CASSLAVGDRVPYYGYTF. The CDR3 nucleotides are TGTGCCAGCAGCTTAGCGGTTGGGGACAGGGTCCCTTATTATGGCTACACCTTC. The chain carries TRBV7-9 and TRBJ1-2; 9 bases match TRBD1. The trim removed 0 bases at V and 5 bases at J, leaving 13 bases unmatched. Per germline, CDR1 SEHNR and CDR2 FQNEAQ (reference sequence). The CDR3 loop spans 18 amino acids. The full variable domain, with the rest looked up from reference TRBV7-9 and TRBJ1-2, is DTGVSQNPRHKITKRGQNVTFRCDPISEHNRLYWYRQTLGQGPEFLTYFQNEAQLEKSRLLSDRFSAERPKGSFSTLEIQRTEQGDSAMYLCASSLAVGDRVPYYGYTFGSGTRLTVV.

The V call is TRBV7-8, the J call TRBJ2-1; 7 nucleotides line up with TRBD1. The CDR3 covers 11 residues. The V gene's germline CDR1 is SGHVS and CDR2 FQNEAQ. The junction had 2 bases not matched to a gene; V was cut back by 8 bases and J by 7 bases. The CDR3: CASPQGNEQFF. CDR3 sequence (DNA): TGTGCCAGCCCACAGGGGAATGAGCAGTTCTTC.

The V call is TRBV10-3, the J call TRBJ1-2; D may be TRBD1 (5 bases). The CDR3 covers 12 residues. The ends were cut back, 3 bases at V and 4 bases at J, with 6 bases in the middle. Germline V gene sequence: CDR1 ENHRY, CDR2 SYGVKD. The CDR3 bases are TGTGCCATCAGTGACGGGGGCTATGGCTACACCTTC. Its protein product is CAISDGGYGYTF.